What follows are 24 T cell receptor beta chains derived from one specimen sequenced in a study of cytomegalovirus exposure and HLA in healthy donors. The PCR had 60 Vbeta and 13 Jbeta primers. The method was immunoSEQ multiplex PCR; TCRdb's version includes in-frame clones alone and lacks a portion of them. The data contain about 190,000 clones, 79% of them singletons. Specimen: PBMCs. The receptors derive from a woman aged 18-29 years in good health and CMV-seronegative.

The V call is TRBV10-3, the J call TRBJ1-5, with a possible D match to TRBD1 (5 bases). The V gene's germline CDR1 is ENHRY and CDR2 SYGVKD. V dropped 6 bases and J dropped 7 bases, with 13 bases sitting between them. The CDR3 is 13 residues long. The CDR3 coding sequence is TGTGCCATCAGAGGGGAGGGAGGCCAGCCCCAGCATTTT. Its protein is CAIRGEGGQPQHF.

J is TRBJ1-2 and V is TRBV6-5; D gene uncertain. The germline V gene has CDR1 MNHEY and CDR2 SVGAGI. CDR3 size: 14 residues. With 5 bases removed from V and 4 bases from J, the gap between germline ends came to 14 bases. The CDR3 bases are TGTGCCAGCAGTCCGCTCGGGTTGGGCTATGGCTACACCTTC. It encodes CASSPLGLGYGYTF.

V and J are TRBV5-4 and TRBJ2-3; 10 bases map to TRBD2. V shed 0 bases and J 1 base; nucleotides not matched to a gene: 5. CDR3 length: 17 amino acids. Per germline, CDR1 SGHNT and CDR2 YYREEE (reference sequence). CDR3: CASSLVPSGRGTDTQYF. The CDR3 DNA follows: TGTGCCAGCAGCTTGGTGCCTAGCGGGAGAGGCACAGATACGCAGTATTTT.

As regards this clone: This specimen includes other DNA sequences encoding the same CDR3. J is TRBJ2-7 and V is TRBV6-1; 10 positions match TRBD1. V shed 6 bases and J 2 bases; nucleotides not matched to a gene: 4. Germline CDR1 MNHNS, CDR2 SASEGT. This CDR3 region has 14 residues. The CDR3 region has the DNA TGTGCCAGCAGCAGTGGACAGGGGGCCTACGAGCAGTACTTC. Translating gives CASSSGQGAYEQYF.

The gene calls are TRBV6-5 and TRBJ1-1; D ambiguous. Germline CDR1 and CDR2: MNHEY and SVGAGI. This CDR3 is 13 amino acids long. V lost 5 bases and J 4 bases, leaving 11 bases between the germline ends. DNA for the CDR3: TGTGCCAGCAGTGAATTGGGGAGCACTGAAGCTTTCTTT. Translating gives CASSELGSTEAFF.

This sequence joins TRBV23-1 and TRBJ1-6, with D possibly being TRBD1 (6 bases). TRBV23-1 belongs to the ORF category, with a function that is uncertain. V lost 4 bases and J 10 bases, leaving 26 bases between the germline ends. CDR3 length equals 18 residues. Here the CDR3 reads CASSPPYPRDNVSSPLHF. In nucleotides, the CDR3 is TGCGCCAGCAGTCCTCCCTATCCTCGGGACAATGTATCCTCACCCCTCCACTTT.

J is TRBJ1-1 and V is TRBV2; a weak D match, TRBD1 (5 bases). V was pared by 0 bases and J by 5 bases, with 13 bases between. The CDR3 has 15 residues. The V gene's germline CDR1 is SNHLY and CDR2 FYNNEI. The CDR3 sequence is CASSEALGGGTEAFF. For the CDR3, the DNA is TGTGCCAGCAGTGAAGCGCTTGGGGGAGGGACTGAAGCTTTCTTT.

The V and J genes are TRBV7-9 and TRBJ1-1; D perhaps matches TRBD1 (6 bases). Trimming took off 3 bases at V and 5 bases at J, with 16 bases between the two ends. CDR1 and CDR2 (germline): SEHNR, FQNEAQ (reference sequence). This CDR3 is built from 15 residues. This CDR3 is CASSLFLTGPTEAFF. As DNA, the CDR3 is TGTGCCAGCAGCTTGTTTTTAACAGGGCCAACTGAAGCTTTCTTT.

The rearrangement links TRBV18 to TRBJ2-7; a possible D gene is TRBD1 (5 bases). Germline CDR1 KGHSH, CDR2 LQKENI. V shed 4 bases and J shed 5 bases, with 24 bases lying between them. The CDR3 contains 17 residues. The CDR3 nucleotides are TGTGCCAGCTCACTTCCGGTAAAGGGGTTCAATCCCCACGAGCAGTACTTC. This codes for CASSLPVKGFNPHEQYF.

There are a few counts of this clone. CDR3 sequence: CASSFSGYTGELFF. CDR3 coding DNA: TGCGCCAGCAGCTTTAGCGGGTACACCGGGGAGCTGTTTTTT. This chain uses TRBV5-1 with TRBJ2-2; TRBD2 aligns across 7 bases. CDR3 length: 14 residues. Per germline, CDR1 SGHRS and CDR2 YFSETQ. After removal of 2 bases from V and 3 bases from J, the junction contained 1 base not matched to a gene.

CDR3 nucleotides: TGTGCCAGCAGCTCTCAGGGAGGGGCCGGCACCGGGGAGCTGTTTTTT. Translated: CASSSQGGAGTGELFF. The chain uses TRBV5-6 and TRBJ2-2, with 7 bases that match TRBD2. CDR3 length equals 16 residues. The germline V gene has CDR1 SGHDT and CDR2 YYEEEE. V lost 3 bases, J lost 4 bases, and 9 bases stayed unmatched.

This chain connects TRBV5-1 to TRBJ2-3; 10 bases line up with TRBD1. The CDR3 length is 14 residues. Germline CDR1 SGHRS, CDR2 YFSETQ. Trimming took 4 bases from V and 3 from J; bases not matched to a gene: 2. CDR3 nucleotides: TGCGCCAGCAGCGGACAGGGGGTGACAGATACGCAGTATTTT. It encodes CASSGQGVTDTQYF.

The V and J genes are TRBV5-1 and TRBJ2-3; TRBD2 aligns across 8 bases. The V segment lost 0 bases and the J segment 2 bases; nucleotides outside the gene matches: 8. From germline, CDR1 is SGHRS and CDR2 YFSETQ. The CDR3 loop spans 17 amino acids. CDR3 in amino acids: CASSLVGGGRTTDTQYF. The CDR3 nucleotides are TGCGCCAGCAGCTTGGTTGGCGGGGGGAGGACCACAGATACGCAGTATTTT.

The gene calls are TRBV9 and TRBJ2-7; D gene uncertain. Trimming took 0 bases from V and 0 from J, leaving 10 bases between them. CDR1 and CDR2 (germline): SGDLS, YYNGEE. The CDR3 loop spans 15 amino acids. DNA of the CDR3: TGTGCCAGCAGCGTAGCCCCAGTCAGCTCCTACGAGCAGTACTTC. Translating gives CASSVAPVSSYEQYF. Full variable domain (rest looked up from reference TRBV9 and TRBJ2-7): DSGVTQTPKHLITATGQRVTLRCSPRSGDLSVYWYQQSLDQGLQFLIQYYNGEERAKGNILERFSAQQFPDLHSELNLSSLELGDSALYFCASSVAPVSSYEQYFGPGTRLTVT.

The chain uses TRBV18 and TRBJ2-1, with D perhaps TRBD1 (5 bases). CDR1 and CDR2 from the germline V gene are KGHSH and LQKENI. The V and J ends lost 5 bases and 6 bases respectively, with 26 bases between them. The CDR3 contains 18 residues. CDR3 coding DNA: TGTGCCAGCTCATTCCGACAGAGAGGTGGCAACGAACGCAATGAGCAGTTCTTC. It yields the protein CASSFRQRGGNERNEQFF.

This clone was detected once. This chain connects TRBV10-3 to TRBJ1-1; 8 bases map to TRBD1. This CDR3 region has 16 residues. Looked up from germline, CDR1 is ENHRY and CDR2 is SYGVKD. Trimming removed 3 bases from V and 2 bases from J; junction bases left unmatched: 8. The CDR3 nucleotides read TGTGCCATCAGTGACGGACAGGGATCTCCAAACACTGAAGCTTTCTTT. Protein: CAISDGQGSPNTEAFF.

V usage is TRBV11-2 and J usage is TRBJ2-1; 9 positions match TRBD1. The CDR3 is 15 residues long. Per the germline V gene, CDR1 is SGHAT and CDR2 is FQNNGV. Trimming cost V 5 bases and J 4 bases; bases outside gene matches: 6. CDR3 coding DNA: TGTGCCAGCAGCCCGGGACAGGGATGGTACAATGAGCAGTTCTTC. Amino acids: CASSPGQGWYNEQFF.

V usage is TRBV27 and J usage is TRBJ2-6; 7 bases agree with TRBD1. The CDR3 totals 17 residues. J gave up 0 bases and V 1 base, and 3 bases lay outside the gene matches. Germline CDR1 reads MNHEY; CDR2 reads SMNVEV (reference sequence). As DNA, the CDR3 is TGTGCCAGCAGTTTATATGGGACAGACTCTGGGGCCAACGTCCTGACTTTC. Protein: CASSLYGTDSGANVLTF.

This chain links TRBV4-1 with TRBJ1-5, with TRBD1 matching 8 bases. The V gene end was trimmed by 1 base and the J gene end by 1 base; junction bases not matched to a gene: 6. From germline, CDR1 is MGHRA and CDR2 YSYEKL. CDR3 length equals 17 residues. The CDR3 spells CASSQGTGSGSNQPQHF. The CDR3 nucleotides are TGCGCCAGCAGCCAAGGGACAGGGAGCGGAAGCAATCAGCCCCAGCATTTT.

The chain couples TRBV4-1 to TRBJ2-2; 7 nucleotides align to TRBD2. The germline CDR1 and CDR2 sequences are MGHRA and YSYEKL. V shed 4 bases and J 4 bases; nucleotides not matched to a gene: 9. The CDR3 consists of 16 residues. The CDR3 nucleotides read TGCGCCAGCAGCCCGCCCGGGACTACTCGCACCGGGGAGCTGTTTTTT. The encoded protein is CASSPPGTTRTGELFF.

In its sample, this clone was seen once. V is TRBV5-1 and J is TRBJ2-1, with D possibly TRBD1 on 6 matching bases. CDR1 and CDR2 from the germline V gene are SGHRS and YFSETQ. V was pared by 4 bases and J by 10 bases, with 21 bases between. The CDR3 runs 15 residues. CDR3 nucleotides: TGCGCCAGCAGCCCGGACAGTTCTCCTACAATGGAGCAGTTCTTC. This sequence encodes CASSPDSSPTMEQFF.

The chain employs TRBV6-6 and TRBJ1-5; D perhaps matches TRBD1 (5 bases). V lost 1 base to trimming and J lost 3 bases, with 10 bases between them. CDR1 and CDR2 (germline): MNHNY, SVGAGI (reference sequence). The CDR3 consists of 15 residues. CDR3 nucleotide sequence: TGTGCCAGCAGTTACTTGGGGGGAAACAATCAGCCCCAGCATTTT. Protein sequence: CASSYLGGNNQPQHF.

The CDR3, as DNA: TGTGCCAGCAGCATTCGGGACTACAATGAGCAGTTCTTC. Amino acid sequence: CASSIRDYNEQFF. The chain links TRBV9 to TRBJ2-1; a possible D gene is TRBD2 (5 bases). V was pared by 4 bases and J by 3 bases, with 8 bases between. Per the germline V gene, CDR1 is SGDLS and CDR2 is YYNGEE. CDR3 length: 13 residues.

This rearrangement joins TRBV7-2 to TRBJ2-5; D possibly corresponds to TRBD2 (5 bases). The CDR3 has 16 residues. The ends were cut back, 0 bases at V and 5 bases at J, with 16 bases in the middle. Per germline, CDR1 SGHTA and CDR2 FQGNSA. CDR3: CASSLAYARGGETQYF. The CDR3 nucleotides read TGTGCCAGCAGCTTAGCGTATGCCAGAGGAGGTGAGACCCAGTACTTC.